This T cell receptor (beta chain) was identified in a study of response to subunit inactivated influenza vaccine. This CDR3 comprises 15 residues. V lost 5 bases, J lost 3 bases, and 14 bases lay in between. In germline, CDR1 is MNHEY, CDR2 SMNVEV (reference sequence). From the RT-PCR reads, TCRdb called clonotypes with MiXCR, one entry per CDR3 protein. The sample shows approximately 530,000 distinct CDR3 sequences, less than 8% of them seen only once. Findings and caveats of the study: The authors put forward the suggestion that each seasonal influenza vaccination may bring in only a limited number of new T cells.

A remark on this clonotype: No antigen is known for it.

The sample in question was PBMCs from blood, obtained roughly 24 months after vaccination. This sequence joins TRBV27 and TRBJ1-5; D is possibly TRBD1 (6 bases). The receptor was isolated from a man aged 50 to 69 who received an inactivated influenza vaccine. Here the CDR3 DNA reads TGTGCCAGCAGTCTGTTGACAGGTCCCAATCAGCCCCAGCATTTT. It encodes CASSLLTGPNQPQHF.